A single sample is the source of the 17 T cell receptor beta chains below, sequenced in a study of CD8 T cells in Susac syndrome. cDNA came from about 0.46 to 1 ug RNA primed by random hexamers. TCRdb reanalysed the immunoSEQ multiplex PCR reads using MiXCR and keeps one entry per CDR3 protein. Of 40,000 to 60,000 distinct CDR3 sequences in the sample, roughly 93% were seen once. Sequenced sample: CD8+ T cells from PBMCs. These receptors all stem from a human donor with multiple sclerosis.

The chain has TRBV14 and TRBJ2-3, with 11 bases fitting TRBD2. Germline CDR1 and CDR2: SGHDN and FVKESK. V lost 0 bases, J lost 2 bases, and 7 bases stayed unmatched. The CDR3 extends over 18 amino acids. The CDR3 sequence: CASSQDGRLAGTTDTQYF. In DNA, the CDR3 is TGTGCCAGCAGCCAAGATGGGAGACTAGCGGGGACCACAGATACGCAGTATTTT.

The CDR3 spells CASSLRDGDYEQYF. For the CDR3, the DNA is TGTGCCAGTAGCCTCCGGGACGGGGACTACGAGCAGTACTTC. The chain has TRBV19 and TRBJ2-7, with D perhaps matching TRBD1 or TRBD2 (5 bases each). Trimming stripped 6 bases from V and 3 bases from J, with 15 bases between. The CDR3 is 14 amino acids. CDR1 and CDR2 from the germline V gene are LNHDA and SQIVND (reference sequence).

The V and J genes are TRBV3-1 and TRBJ2-1; TRBD2 matches 7 bases. This CDR3 contains 16 residues. V shed 4 bases, J shed 2 bases, and the junction held 8 bases outside the gene matches. Germline CDR1 and CDR2: LGHDT and YNNKEL (reference sequence). The CDR3 here is CASSLRDYPTYNEQFF. In DNA form, the CDR3 reads TGTGCCAGCAGCCTCCGGGACTACCCTACCTACAATGAGCAGTTCTTC.

The V gene is TRBV5-5, the J gene TRBJ2-5; unclear D gene. Germline values: CDR1 SGHKS, CDR2 YYEKEE (reference sequence). This CDR3 contains 15 residues. The V and J ends lost 0 bases and 0 bases respectively, with 9 bases between them. The CDR3 DNA is TGTGCCAGCAGCTTGGCCTTTGGGCACCAAGAGACCCAGTACTTC. Protein product: CASSLAFGHQETQYF.

The chain links TRBV20-1 to TRBJ2-5, with D tentatively TRBD2 (6 bases). V dropped 6 bases and J dropped 9 bases, with 20 bases sitting between them. This CDR3 has 13 residues. The germline gives CDR1 DFQATT, CDR2 SNEGSKA (reference sequence). CDR3 sequence: CSATLSGQRAQYF. For the CDR3, the DNA is TGCAGTGCCACCCTTAGCGGTCAACGGGCCCAGTACTTC.

The V call is TRBV9, the J call TRBJ1-1; D remains ambiguous. The CDR3 has 15 residues. The germline V gene has CDR1 SGDLS and CDR2 YYNGEE. V lost 3 bases and J lost 0, with 12 bases in between. The CDR3 protein is CASSGLGGLNTEAFF. The CDR3 DNA reads as TGTGCCAGCAGCGGACTCGGCGGTTTGAACACTGAAGCTTTCTTT.

This chain joins TRBV6-4 and TRBJ2-3, with D uncertain. The CDR3 spans 13 residues. CDR1 MRHNA and CDR2 SNTAGT come from the germline V gene. The V end was cut by 3 bases, the J end by 2 bases, with 6 bases between. CDR3 sequence: CASSERDTDTQYF. For the CDR3, the DNA is TGTGCCAGCAGTGAAAGGGACACAGATACGCAGTATTTT.

CDR3 in amino acids: CASRTPWGYTF. CDR3 DNA sequence: TGTGCCAGCCGAACCCCTTGGGGCTACACCTTC. The V call is TRBV2, the J call TRBJ1-2, with no clear D. CDR1 is SNHLY, CDR2 FYNNEI, per germline. The V and J ends lost 8 bases and 8 bases respectively, with 12 bases between them. The CDR3 loop spans 11 amino acids.

The DNA for the CDR3 is TGTGCCAGCAGTTCCACAGTGAGCTCCTACAATGAGCAGTTCTTC. Amino acids: CASSSTVSSYNEQFF. The V and J genes are TRBV25-1 and TRBJ2-1, with D unclear. Between the trimmed V and J ends, which lost 5 bases and 0 bases, there was a span of 11 bases. Germline assignment: CDR1 MGHDK and CDR2 SYGVNS. The CDR3 is 15 residues long.

This clonotype has a handful of counts. This chain uses TRBV19 with TRBJ2-7; TRBD2 might be the D (5 bases). CDR3 length equals 13 residues. Germline assignment: CDR1 LNHDA and CDR2 SQIVND (reference sequence). The V gene lost 6 bases and the J gene lost 2 bases, with 11 bases spanning the gap. The CDR3, as DNA: TGTGCCAGTAGCCCCGCCGGGGCCTACGAGCAGTACTTC. This gives the protein CASSPAGAYEQYF.

The gene calls are TRBV3-1 and TRBJ2-3; D is ambiguous. V was shortened by 1 base and J by 6 bases, with 11 bases between the two germline ends. Per germline, CDR1 LGHDT and CDR2 YNNKEL (reference sequence). The CDR3 contains 14 residues. CDR3 protein: CASSQVVAGDTQYF. CDR3 DNA sequence: TGTGCCAGCAGCCAAGTGGTAGCAGGTGATACGCAGTATTTT.

This clonotype was seen only once. The V call is TRBV27, the J call TRBJ1-2; D is unclear. Germline loops: CDR1 MNHEY, CDR2 SMNVEV (reference sequence). CDR3 size: 16 residues. Between the trimmed V and J ends, which lost 7 bases and 8 bases, there was a span of 26 bases. DNA for the CDR3: TGTGCCAGCACTGTTTTACCCACGGGTTCTCCTCGGGGCTACACCTTC. Translating gives CASTVLPTGSPRGYTF.

This clonotype is a singleton in its sample. The chain combines TRBV20-1 with TRBJ1-1; the D is unclear. V dropped 0 bases and J dropped 6 bases, with 20 bases sitting between them. The V gene's germline CDR1 is DFQATT and CDR2 SNEGSKA (reference sequence). This CDR3 contains 16 residues. Here the CDR3 DNA reads TGCAGTGCTAGAGATCTGGGCGGCATGAGTGCCTCTGAAGCTTTCTTT. Amino acids: CSARDLGGMSASEAFF.

The genes are TRBV7-9 and TRBJ2-1; D could derive from TRBD1 or TRBD2 (7 bases each). The V and J ends lost 6 bases and 9 bases respectively, with 21 bases between them. CDR3 length: 15 residues. Germline loops: CDR1 SEHNR, CDR2 FQNEAQ (reference sequence). Here the CDR3 DNA reads TGTGCCAGCAGACCGCAGGGGGGGATTCAAGGTGAGCAGTTCTTC. Encoded protein: CASRPQGGIQGEQFF.

The chain links TRBV12-3 or TRBV12-4 to TRBJ2-5; D ambiguous. The length of the CDR3 is 17 residues. V was cut by 6 bases and J by 4 bases, with 24 bases left in between. The CDR3 DNA reads TGTGCCAGCAGCAAACTACCCGACGGAAGAGAAGGAGAGACCCAGTACTTC. This gives the protein CASSKLPDGREGETQYF.

CDR3 sequence reads: CASSDGQGAGELFF. The CDR3 DNA reads TGTGCCAGCAGTGACGGACAGGGGGCCGGGGAGCTGTTTTTT. This rearrangement joins TRBV6-4 to TRBJ2-2, with 10 bases aligning to TRBD1. There are 14 residues in the CDR3. The V gene end was trimmed by 2 bases and the J gene end by 6 bases; junction bases not matched to a gene: 0. Germline CDR1 is MRHNA and CDR2 is SNTAGT.

This chain uses TRBV10-3 with TRBJ1-6; perhaps TRBD1 as D (5 bases). V dropped 9 bases and J dropped 6 bases, with 9 bases sitting between them. This CDR3 region has 12 residues. Germline CDR1 is ENHRY and CDR2 is SYGVKD. In DNA, the CDR3 is TGTGCCATTATGGGGCGTAATTCACCCCTCCACTTT. Its protein is CAIMGRNSPLHF.